Below are 28 T cell receptor beta chains sequenced from a single sample in a study of OX40 agonist ivuxolimab in advanced cancers. Sequencing was performed with immunoSEQ multiplex PCR; in TCRdb, only in-frame clones are kept and a portion is missing. The table lists around 21,000 clones, about 80% of them singletons. The source was CD4+ or CD8+ T cells sorted from blood, collected in a trial of the OX40 agonist ivuxolimab. Receptor source: an adult with an advanced solid tumor such as melanoma, head and neck, liver or kidney cancer.

This rearrangement joins TRBV6-5 to TRBJ1-5; D gene unclear. Germline assignment: CDR1 MNHEY and CDR2 SVGAGI. The CDR3 is 13 residues long. With 0 bases removed from V and 4 bases from J, the gap between germline ends came to 4 bases. CDR3 in DNA: TGTGCCAGCAGTTACTCCGAGAATCAGCCCCAGCATTTT. It codes for CASSYSENQPQHF.

V and J are TRBV19 and TRBJ2-5, with D unresolved. Germline CDR1 and CDR2: LNHDA and SQIVND (reference sequence). This CDR3 region has 12 residues. Between the trimmed V and J ends, which lost 10 bases and 1 base, there was a span of 10 bases. The CDR3 loop is CATTLSQETQYF. The CDR3 DNA follows: TGTGCCACGACCCTCAGCCAAGAGACCCAGTACTTC.

The chain has TRBV28 and TRBJ2-7; the match to TRBD2 covers 9 bases. Germline values: CDR1 MDHEN, CDR2 SYDVKM. With 2 bases clipped from V and 2 bases from J, the junction kept 4 bases outside the gene matches. This CDR3 contains 15 residues. The CDR3 here is CASSLLLAGPYEQYF. The CDR3 DNA is TGTGCCAGCAGTTTACTGCTAGCGGGACCCTACGAGCAGTACTTC.

This clone was picked up a small number of times. V gene TRBV7-2 combines with J gene TRBJ2-3; no clear D. Germline CDR1 is SGHTA and CDR2 is FQGNSA. V was pared by 2 bases and J by 6 bases, with 12 bases between. This CDR3 contains 14 residues. The CDR3 here is CASSLTHPRDTQYF. The CDR3 DNA reads as TGTGCCAGCAGCTTAACCCACCCGAGGGATACGCAGTATTTT.

This clone occurred a few times. The genes are TRBV6-4 and TRBJ2-3, with 10 bases that match TRBD2. Trimming took 3 bases from V and 0 from J; bases not matched to a gene: 0. The CDR3 runs 15 residues. Germline values: CDR1 MRHNA, CDR2 SNTAGT. CDR3 sequence reads: CASSEAGGSTDTQYF. Written as DNA, the CDR3 is TGTGCCAGCAGTGAAGCGGGAGGGAGCACAGATACGCAGTATTTT.

J is TRBJ2-3 and V is TRBV9; D is possibly TRBD2 (6 bases). Germline CDR1 and CDR2: SGDLS and YYNGEE. The CDR3 loop spans 15 amino acids. The ends were cut back, 3 bases at V and 2 bases at J, with 13 bases in the middle. This CDR3 is CASSGGVATTDTQYF. CDR3 nucleotide sequence: TGTGCCAGCAGCGGCGGGGTAGCGACCACAGATACGCAGTATTTT.

The chain uses TRBV4-1 and TRBJ2-5; a possible D gene is TRBD2 (6 bases). Germline CDR1 MGHRA, CDR2 YSYEKL. This CDR3 is 14 amino acids long. V was clipped by 1 base and J by 4 bases, with 10 bases between them. The CDR3 DNA reads as TGCGCCAGCAGCCAAGTTGGAGGGCGAGAGACCCAGTACTTC. Translation: CASSQVGGRETQYF.

V usage is TRBV6-1 and J usage is TRBJ1-1, with D possibly TRBD1 on 5 matching bases. The V and J ends lost 0 bases and 2 bases respectively, with 16 bases between them. This CDR3 is built from 17 residues. Germline values: CDR1 MNHNS, CDR2 SASEGT. The CDR3 sequence is CASSEALGRVINTEAFF. The CDR3 DNA sequence: TGTGCCAGCAGTGAAGCACTTGGCAGGGTAATTAACACTGAAGCTTTCTTT.

J is TRBJ1-1 and V is TRBV14; D possibly corresponds to TRBD1 (5 bases). Germline assignment: CDR1 SGHDN and CDR2 FVKESK. V was clipped by 2 bases and J by 3 bases, with 10 bases between them. This CDR3 contains 14 residues. CDR3 loop: CASSQLKGYTEAFF. CDR3 sequence (DNA): TGTGCCAGCAGCCAATTGAAGGGGTACACTGAAGCTTTCTTT.

This clone was detected only a few times. This chain links TRBV5-5 with TRBJ2-5; D call uncertain. Germline-derived CDR1 and CDR2 are SGHKS and YYEKEE (reference sequence). V was pared by 4 bases and J by 2 bases, with 18 bases between. The CDR3 is made up of 16 amino acids. CDR3 in DNA: TGTGCCAGCAGCCATTCCCCAGCAGCCCCTCAAGAGACCCAGTACTTC. Its translation is CASSHSPAAPQETQYF.

The V and J genes are TRBV28 and TRBJ1-2, with D hard to call. Germline V gene lookup returns CDR1 MDHEN and CDR2 SYDVKM. Trimming shortened V by 3 bases and J by 8 bases, and 7 bases separated the two germline ends. This CDR3 spans 11 amino acids. CDR3 sequence reads: CASSFVYGYTF. As DNA, the CDR3 is TGTGCCAGCAGTTTTGTGTACGGCTACACCTTC.

The rearrangement links TRBV12-5 to TRBJ2-5; D possibly corresponds to TRBD1 (6 bases). Trimming cost V 4 bases and J 4 bases, with 13 bases left between them. Germline CDR1 is LGHNT and CDR2 is FRNRAP. The CDR3 has 14 residues. The CDR3 DNA reads TGTGCTAGTGGTTCGGGACACCCTGGAGAGACCCAGTACTTC. Residues: CASGSGHPGETQYF.

This clone showed up just once. This chain joins TRBV7-9 and TRBJ2-1; tentative D call: TRBD1 (5 bases). In germline, CDR1 is SEHNR, CDR2 FQNEAQ (reference sequence). The CDR3 runs 13 residues. Deletions cut 4 bases from V and 9 bases from J, with 13 bases between. The CDR3 loop is CASSSTVDGEQFF. The CDR3 DNA reads TGTGCCAGCAGCTCGACAGTGGATGGTGAGCAGTTCTTC.

The V gene is TRBV5-4, the J gene TRBJ1-4; perhaps TRBD1 as D (5 bases). V lost 1 base, J lost 8 bases, and 15 bases lay in between. The length of the CDR3 is 15 residues. Germline CDR1 is SGHNT and CDR2 is YYREEE (reference sequence). The CDR3 bases are TGTGCCAGCAGCTTGTATCCCAGGGTCGAGGAAAAACTGTTTTTT. Translated: CASSLYPRVEEKLFF.

V usage is TRBV15 and J usage is TRBJ2-7; 8 nucleotides match TRBD1. The ends lost 9 bases at V and 6 bases at J; junction bases unmatched: 4. CDR3 length equals 11 residues. The germline V gene has CDR1 LNHNV and CDR2 YYDKDF (reference sequence). CDR3 sequence: CATQGAVEQYF. The CDR3 nucleotides read TGTGCCACGCAGGGGGCGGTCGAGCAGTACTTC.

The chain couples TRBV27 to TRBJ1-1, with D perhaps TRBD1 (6 bases). CDR3 length equals 13 residues. Germline CDR1 MNHEY, CDR2 SMNVEV (reference sequence). V lost 5 bases to trimming and J lost 5 bases, with 12 bases between them. CDR3 loop: CASSLRQDTEAFF. CDR3 in DNA: TGTGCCAGCAGTCTCCGACAGGATACTGAAGCTTTCTTT.

This chain links TRBV4-1 with TRBJ1-4; the D is unclear. The germline V gene has CDR1 MGHRA and CDR2 YSYEKL. The CDR3 sequence is 19 residues long. Between the trimmed V and J ends, which lost 2 bases and 7 bases, there was a span of 26 bases. The CDR3 loop reads CASSQTPGFSPQRREKLFF. The CDR3 bases are TGCGCCAGCAGCCAAACCCCGGGATTCTCCCCTCAGCGTCGTGAAAAACTGTTTTTT.

This chain links TRBV7-6 with TRBJ1-2, with 12 bases identical to TRBD1. Germline V CDR1 and CDR2: SGHVS, FNYEAQ. The CDR3 sequence is 17 residues long. The V segment lost 1 base and the J segment 6 bases; nucleotides outside the gene matches: 9. The CDR3 is CASSLDVSGTGGNGYTF. The CDR3 bases are TGTGCCAGCAGCTTAGACGTATCGGGGACAGGGGGCAATGGCTACACCTTC.

The chain employs TRBV29-1 and TRBJ2-1; a weak D match, TRBD2 (5 bases). V dropped 1 base and J dropped 7 bases, with 5 bases sitting between them. The germline V gene encodes CDR1 SQVTM and CDR2 ANQGSEA. The CDR3 loop spans 11 amino acids. In nucleotides, the CDR3 is TGCAGCGTTGAAGCGGGGAATGAGCAGTTCTTC. This encodes CSVEAGNEQFF.

The chain has TRBV7-3 and TRBJ2-1; D might be TRBD1 or TRBD2, each matching 6 bases. V lost 2 bases, J lost 2 bases, and 16 bases lay in between. This CDR3 comprises 17 residues. CDR1 and CDR2 from the germline V gene are SGHTA and FQGTGA. The CDR3 DNA is TGTGCCAGCAGCTTAGGGGGCGGGGAAGGAGCCTACAATGAGCAGTTCTTC. This translates into CASSLGGGEGAYNEQFF.

The chain joins TRBV10-2 to TRBJ2-1; 9 bases align to TRBD2. CDR1 WSHSY and CDR2 SAAADI come from the germline V gene. The V segment lost 6 bases and the J segment 4 bases; nucleotides outside the gene matches: 4. The CDR3 runs to 14 residues. CDR3 in amino acids: CASSWTSVYNEQFF. The CDR3, as DNA: TGCGCCAGCAGCTGGACTAGCGTATACAATGAGCAGTTCTTC.

The V gene is TRBV11-1, the J gene TRBJ2-3; D is possibly TRBD2 (5 bases). Trimming took 4 bases from V and 0 from J, leaving 14 bases between them. The CDR3 totals 16 residues. Per germline, CDR1 SGHAT and CDR2 FQDESV (reference sequence). The CDR3 sequence: CASSSLAFASTDTQYF. In DNA, the CDR3 is TGTGCCAGCAGCTCCCTAGCTTTCGCTAGCACAGATACGCAGTATTTT.

This clone appeared a single time. V gene TRBV13 combines with J gene TRBJ1-1, with D possibly being TRBD1 (5 bases). Germline lookup yields CDR1 PRHDT and CDR2 FYEKMQ (reference sequence). The CDR3 covers 14 residues. The ends were cut back, 2 bases at V and 4 bases at J, with 11 bases in the middle. The CDR3 loop is CASSLIGGGTEAFF. CDR3 DNA sequence: TGTGCCAGCAGCTTAATTGGGGGAGGCACTGAAGCTTTCTTT.

The rearrangement joins TRBV6-5 to TRBJ1-5; the D is unclear. The CDR3 is 15 amino acids. The germline CDR1 and CDR2 sequences are MNHEY and SVGAGI. V lost 0 bases and J 5 bases, leaving 11 bases between the germline ends. The CDR3 DNA is TGTGCCAGCAGTTACTCGAGGCGGTGGCATCAGCCCCAGCATTTT. It yields the protein CASSYSRRWHQPQHF.

This chain connects TRBV19 to TRBJ2-3, with TRBD2 identical over 14 bases. There are 15 residues in the CDR3. Germline V gene sequence: CDR1 LNHDA, CDR2 SQIVND (reference sequence). V lost 8 bases, J lost 4 bases, and 5 bases stayed unmatched. CDR3 region: CASSGTSGSADTQYF. CDR3 DNA: TGTGCCAGTTCCGGGACTAGCGGGAGCGCAGATACGCAGTATTTT.

This chain connects TRBV9 to TRBJ2-1; 8 bases align to TRBD2. V shed 4 bases and J 0 bases; nucleotides not matched to a gene: 6. The CDR3 contains 16 residues. Germline V lookup: CDR1 SGDLS, CDR2 YYNGEE. CDR3 amino acids: CASSPLAESSYNEQFF. The DNA for the CDR3 is TGTGCCAGCAGCCCACTAGCGGAGAGCTCCTACAATGAGCAGTTCTTC.

The V and J genes are TRBV11-3 and TRBJ2-7, with a possible D match to TRBD1 (5 bases). The CDR3 loop spans 13 amino acids. V was cut by 3 bases and J by 1 base, with 7 bases left in between. In germline, CDR1 is SGHNT, CDR2 YENEEA. Here the CDR3 reads CASSLTASYEQYF. CDR3 coding DNA: TGTGCCAGCAGCTTGACAGCGTCCTACGAGCAGTACTTC.

The chain links TRBV29-1 to TRBJ2-7, with D tentatively TRBD2 (6 bases). CDR3 length equals 12 residues. The ends were cut back, 7 bases at V and 7 bases at J, with 17 bases in the middle. CDR1 is SQVTM, CDR2 ANQGSEA, per germline. CDR3 DNA: TGCAGCGCGAAGGGACTGCGTTTTGAGCAGTACTTC. Protein product: CSAKGLRFEQYF.